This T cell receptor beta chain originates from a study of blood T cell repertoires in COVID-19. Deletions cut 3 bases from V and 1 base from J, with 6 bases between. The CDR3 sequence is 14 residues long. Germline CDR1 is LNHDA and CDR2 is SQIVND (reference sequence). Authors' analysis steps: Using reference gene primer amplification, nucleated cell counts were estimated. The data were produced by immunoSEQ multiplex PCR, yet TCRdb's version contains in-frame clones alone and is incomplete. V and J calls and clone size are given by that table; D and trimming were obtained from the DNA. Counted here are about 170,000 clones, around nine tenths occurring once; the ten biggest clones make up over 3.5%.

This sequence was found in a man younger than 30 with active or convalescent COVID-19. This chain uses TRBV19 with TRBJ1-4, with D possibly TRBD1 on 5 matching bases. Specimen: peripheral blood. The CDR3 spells CASSIQGTNEKLFF. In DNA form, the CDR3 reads TGTGCCAGTAGTATCCAGGGAACTAATGAAAAACTGTTTTTT.